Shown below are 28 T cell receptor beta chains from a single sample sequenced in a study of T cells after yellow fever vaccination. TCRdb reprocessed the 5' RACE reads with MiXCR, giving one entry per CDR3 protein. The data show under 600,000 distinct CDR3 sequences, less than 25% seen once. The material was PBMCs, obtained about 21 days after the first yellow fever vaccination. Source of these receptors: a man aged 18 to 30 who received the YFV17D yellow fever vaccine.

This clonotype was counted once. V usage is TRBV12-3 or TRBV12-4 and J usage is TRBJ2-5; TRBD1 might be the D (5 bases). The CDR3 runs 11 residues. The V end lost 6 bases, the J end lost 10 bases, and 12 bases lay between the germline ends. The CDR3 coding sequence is TGTGCCAGCAGGGGCAGGGTTGACCAGTACTTC. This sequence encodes CASRGRVDQYF.

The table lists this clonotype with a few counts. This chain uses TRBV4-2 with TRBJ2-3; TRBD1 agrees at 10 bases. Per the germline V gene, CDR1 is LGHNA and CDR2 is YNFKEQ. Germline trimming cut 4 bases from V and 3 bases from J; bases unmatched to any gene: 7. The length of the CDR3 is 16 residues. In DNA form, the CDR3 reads TGTGCCAGCAGCCCTCGACAGGGGGCGGGGACAGATACGCAGTATTTT. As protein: CASSPRQGAGTDTQYF.

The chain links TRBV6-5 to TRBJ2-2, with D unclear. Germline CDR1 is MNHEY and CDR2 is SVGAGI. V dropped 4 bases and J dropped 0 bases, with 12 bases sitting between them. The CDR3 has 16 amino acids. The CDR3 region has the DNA TGTGCCAGCAGTTCTCACAGCCGATCGAACACCGGGGAGCTGTTTTTT. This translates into CASSSHSRSNTGELFF.

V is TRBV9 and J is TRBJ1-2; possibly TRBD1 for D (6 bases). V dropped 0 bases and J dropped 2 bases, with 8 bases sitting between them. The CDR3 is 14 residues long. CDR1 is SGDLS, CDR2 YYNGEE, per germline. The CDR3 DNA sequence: TGTGCCAGCAGCGTAGAGGACAGAAACTATGGCTACACCTTC. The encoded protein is CASSVEDRNYGYTF.

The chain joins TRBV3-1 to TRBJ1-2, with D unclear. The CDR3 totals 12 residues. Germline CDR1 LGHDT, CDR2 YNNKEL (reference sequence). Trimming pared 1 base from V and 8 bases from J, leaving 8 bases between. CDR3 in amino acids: CASSQGTSGYTF. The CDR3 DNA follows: TGTGCCAGCAGCCAAGGAACATCCGGCTACACCTTC.

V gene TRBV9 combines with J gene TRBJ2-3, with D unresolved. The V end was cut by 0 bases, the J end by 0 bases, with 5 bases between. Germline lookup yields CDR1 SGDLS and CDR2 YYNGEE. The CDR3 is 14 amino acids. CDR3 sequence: CASSVALSTDTQYF. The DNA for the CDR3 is TGTGCCAGCAGCGTAGCTTTGAGCACAGATACGCAGTATTTT. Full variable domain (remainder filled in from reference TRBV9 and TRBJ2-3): DSGVTQTPKHLITATGQRVTLRCSPRSGDLSVYWYQQSLDQGLQFLIQYYNGEERAKGNILERFSAQQFPDLHSELNLSSLELGDSALYFCASSVALSTDTQYFGPGTRLTVL.

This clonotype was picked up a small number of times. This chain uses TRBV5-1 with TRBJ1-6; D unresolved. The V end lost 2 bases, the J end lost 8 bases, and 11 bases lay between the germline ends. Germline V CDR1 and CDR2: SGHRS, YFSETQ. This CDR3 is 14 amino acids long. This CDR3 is CASSLGYTDSPLHF. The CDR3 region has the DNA TGCGCCAGCAGCTTAGGGTACACGGATTCACCCCTCCACTTT.

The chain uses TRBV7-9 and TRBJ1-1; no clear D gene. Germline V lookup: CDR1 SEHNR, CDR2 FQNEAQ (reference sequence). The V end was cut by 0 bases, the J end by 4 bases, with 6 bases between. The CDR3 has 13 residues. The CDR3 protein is CASSLALGTEAFF. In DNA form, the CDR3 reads TGTGCCAGCAGCTTAGCTCTGGGCACTGAAGCTTTCTTT.

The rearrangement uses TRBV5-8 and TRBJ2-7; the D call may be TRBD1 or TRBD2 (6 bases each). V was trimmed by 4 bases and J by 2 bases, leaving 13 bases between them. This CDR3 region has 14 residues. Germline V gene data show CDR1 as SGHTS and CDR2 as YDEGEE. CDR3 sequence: CASSPGGVPYEQYF. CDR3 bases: TGTGCCAGCAGCCCCGGGGGCGTTCCCTACGAGCAGTACTTC.

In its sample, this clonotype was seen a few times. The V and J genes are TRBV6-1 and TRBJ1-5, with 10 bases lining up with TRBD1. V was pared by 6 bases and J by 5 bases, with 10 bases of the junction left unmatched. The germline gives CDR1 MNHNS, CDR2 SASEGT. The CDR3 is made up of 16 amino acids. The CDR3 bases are TGTGCCAGCAGGCCGGGACAGGGGAATCGATATCAGCCCCAGCATTTT. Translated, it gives CASRPGQGNRYQPQHF.

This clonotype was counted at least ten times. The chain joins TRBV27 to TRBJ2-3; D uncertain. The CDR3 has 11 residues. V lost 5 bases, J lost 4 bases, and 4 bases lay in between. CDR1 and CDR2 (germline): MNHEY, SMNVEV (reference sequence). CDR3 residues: CASSPPDTQYF. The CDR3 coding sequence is TGTGCCAGCAGTCCGCCAGATACGCAGTATTTT.

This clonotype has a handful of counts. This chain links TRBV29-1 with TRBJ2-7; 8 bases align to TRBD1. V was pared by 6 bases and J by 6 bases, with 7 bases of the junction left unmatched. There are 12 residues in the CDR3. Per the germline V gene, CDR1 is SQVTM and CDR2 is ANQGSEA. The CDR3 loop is CSVVDRVGEQYF. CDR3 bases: TGCAGCGTCGTGGACAGGGTAGGCGAGCAGTACTTC.

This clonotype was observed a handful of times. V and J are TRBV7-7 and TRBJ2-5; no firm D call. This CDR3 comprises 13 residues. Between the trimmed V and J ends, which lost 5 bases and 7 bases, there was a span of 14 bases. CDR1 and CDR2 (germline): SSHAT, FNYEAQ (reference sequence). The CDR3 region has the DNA TGTGCCAGCAGCGCGACGGCCTCGGGGACCCAGTACTTC. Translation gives CASSATASGTQYF.

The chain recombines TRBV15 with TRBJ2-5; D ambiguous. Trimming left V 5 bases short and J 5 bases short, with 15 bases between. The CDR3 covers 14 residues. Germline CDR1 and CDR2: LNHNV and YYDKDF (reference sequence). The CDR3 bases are TGTGCCACCAGCTCCTTAATAATGGGGGAGACCCAGTACTTC. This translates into CATSSLIMGETQYF.

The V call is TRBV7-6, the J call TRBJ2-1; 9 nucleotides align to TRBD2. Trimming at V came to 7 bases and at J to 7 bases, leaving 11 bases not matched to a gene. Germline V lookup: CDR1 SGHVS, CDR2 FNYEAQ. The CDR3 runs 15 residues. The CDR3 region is CASTVGPSGENEQFF. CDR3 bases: TGTGCCAGCACCGTAGGCCCTAGCGGGGAGAATGAGCAGTTCTTC.

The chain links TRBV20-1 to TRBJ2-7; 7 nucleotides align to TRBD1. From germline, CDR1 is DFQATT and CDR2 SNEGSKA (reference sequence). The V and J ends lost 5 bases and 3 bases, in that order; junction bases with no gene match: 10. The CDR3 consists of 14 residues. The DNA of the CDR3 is TGCAGTGCTCACAACCGGGACAGCCTCTACGAGCAGTACGTC. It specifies CSAHNRDSLYEQYV.

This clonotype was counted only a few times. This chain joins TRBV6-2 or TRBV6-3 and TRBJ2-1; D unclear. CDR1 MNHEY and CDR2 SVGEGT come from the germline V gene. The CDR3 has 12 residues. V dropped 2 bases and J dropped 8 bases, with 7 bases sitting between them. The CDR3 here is CASSYPWDEQFF. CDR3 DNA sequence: TGTGCCAGCAGTTACCCCTGGGATGAGCAGTTCTTC.

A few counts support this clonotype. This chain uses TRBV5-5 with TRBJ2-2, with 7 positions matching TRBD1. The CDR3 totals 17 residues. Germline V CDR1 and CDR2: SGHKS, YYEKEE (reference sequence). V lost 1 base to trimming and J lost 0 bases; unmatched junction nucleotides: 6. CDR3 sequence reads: CASSLTGVIANTGELFF. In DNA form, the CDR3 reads TGTGCCAGCAGCTTGACAGGGGTTATTGCGAACACCGGGGAGCTGTTTTTT. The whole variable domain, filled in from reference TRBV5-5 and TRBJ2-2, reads DAGVTQSPTHLIKTRGQQVTLRCSPISGHKSVSWYQQVLGQGPQFIFQYYEKEERGRGNFPDRFSARQFPNYSSELNVNALLLGDSALYLCASSLTGVIANTGELFFGEGSRLTVL.

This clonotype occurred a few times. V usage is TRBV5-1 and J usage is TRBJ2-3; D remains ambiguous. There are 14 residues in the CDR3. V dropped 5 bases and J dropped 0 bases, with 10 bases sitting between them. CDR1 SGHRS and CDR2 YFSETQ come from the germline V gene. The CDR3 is CASREATSTDTQYF. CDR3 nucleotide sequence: TGCGCCAGCAGGGAAGCGACTAGCACAGATACGCAGTATTTT. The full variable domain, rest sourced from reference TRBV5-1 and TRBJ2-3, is KAGVTQTPRYLIKTRGQQVTLSCSPISGHRSVSWYQQTPGQGLQFLFEYFSETQRNKGNFPGRFSGRQFSNSRSEMNVSTLELGDSALYLCASREATSTDTQYFGPGTRLTVL.

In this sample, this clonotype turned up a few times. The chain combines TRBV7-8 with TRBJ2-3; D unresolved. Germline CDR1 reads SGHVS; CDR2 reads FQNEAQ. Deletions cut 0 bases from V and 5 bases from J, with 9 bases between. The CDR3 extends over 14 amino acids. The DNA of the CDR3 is TGTGCCAGCAGCTTAGCGTGGGTGAGAGATACGCAGTATTTT. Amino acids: CASSLAWVRDTQYF.

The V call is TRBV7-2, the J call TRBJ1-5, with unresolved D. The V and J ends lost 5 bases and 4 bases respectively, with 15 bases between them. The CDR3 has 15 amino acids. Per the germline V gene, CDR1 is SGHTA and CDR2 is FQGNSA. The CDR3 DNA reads TGTGCCAGCAGCATTTACAAGACACCTAATCAGCCCCAGCATTTT. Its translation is CASSIYKTPNQPQHF.

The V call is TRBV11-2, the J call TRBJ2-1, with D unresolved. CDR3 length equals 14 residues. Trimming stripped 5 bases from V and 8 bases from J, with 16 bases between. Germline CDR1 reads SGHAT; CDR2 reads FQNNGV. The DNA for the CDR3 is TGTGCCAGCAGCCCAACCGCCCACATCTATGAGCAGTTCTTC. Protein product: CASSPTAHIYEQFF.

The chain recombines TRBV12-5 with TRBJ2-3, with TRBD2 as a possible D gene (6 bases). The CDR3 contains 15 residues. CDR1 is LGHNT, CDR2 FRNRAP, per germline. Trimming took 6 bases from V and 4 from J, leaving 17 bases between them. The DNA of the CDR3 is TGTGCTAGTGGCCGTCCGGGACTCGGCCCAGATACGCAGTATTTT. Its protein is CASGRPGLGPDTQYF.

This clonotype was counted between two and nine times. Here the CDR3 DNA reads TGTGCCAGCAGCTTAGGGGGACAGAACAATCAGCCCCAGCATTTT. Protein product: CASSLGGQNNQPQHF. The chain couples TRBV7-2 to TRBJ1-5, with 7 nucleotides matching TRBD1. The ends lost 1 base at V and 3 bases at J; junction bases unmatched: 3. The CDR3 totals 15 residues. The germline gives CDR1 SGHTA, CDR2 FQGNSA.

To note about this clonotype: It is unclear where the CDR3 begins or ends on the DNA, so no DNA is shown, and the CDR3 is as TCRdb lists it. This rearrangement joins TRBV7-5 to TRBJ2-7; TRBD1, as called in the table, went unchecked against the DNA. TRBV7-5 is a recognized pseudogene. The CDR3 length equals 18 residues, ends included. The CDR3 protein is CISVPEAHHRDTPYEQYV.

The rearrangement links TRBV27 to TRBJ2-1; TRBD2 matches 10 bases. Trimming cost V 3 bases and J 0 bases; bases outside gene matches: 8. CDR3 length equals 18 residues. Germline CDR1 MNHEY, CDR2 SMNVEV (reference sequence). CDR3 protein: CASSFDLAGALSYNEQFF. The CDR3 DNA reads TGTGCCAGCAGTTTCGACCTAGCGGGGGCCCTCTCCTACAATGAGCAGTTCTTC.

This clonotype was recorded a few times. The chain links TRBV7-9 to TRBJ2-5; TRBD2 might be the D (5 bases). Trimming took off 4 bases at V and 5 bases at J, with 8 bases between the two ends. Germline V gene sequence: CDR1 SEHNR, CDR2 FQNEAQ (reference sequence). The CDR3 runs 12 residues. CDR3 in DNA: TGTGCCAGCAGCTGGCCGGGGGAGACCCAGTACTTC. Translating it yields CASSWPGETQYF.

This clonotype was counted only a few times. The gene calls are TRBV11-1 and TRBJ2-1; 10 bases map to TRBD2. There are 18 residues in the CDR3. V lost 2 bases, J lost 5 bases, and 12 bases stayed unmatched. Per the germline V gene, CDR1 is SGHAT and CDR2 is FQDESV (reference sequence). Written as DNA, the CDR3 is TGTGCCAGCAGCTTATCCTTCCCTAGCGGGGGCCCTAACAATGAGCAGTTCTTC. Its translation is CASSLSFPSGGPNNEQFF. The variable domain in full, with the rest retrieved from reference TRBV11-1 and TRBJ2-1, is EAEVAQSPRYKITEKSQAVAFWCDPISGHATLYWYRQILGQGPELLVQFQDESVVDDSQLPKDRFSAERLKGVDSTLKIQPAELGDSAMYLCASSLSFPSGGPNNEQFFGPGTRLTVL.